These 28 T cell receptor beta chains came from one sample sequenced in a study of T cells in Graves' hyperthyroidism and ophthalmopathy. TCR beta CDR3 region amplification was performed from RNA transcripts. TCR CDR3 regions were first amplified by RT-PCR with HTBI primers. From the multiplex PCR reads, TCRdb called clonotypes with MiXCR, one entry per CDR3 protein. The sample has some 360,000 distinct CDR3 sequences; 15% to 20% are singletons. Sequenced: blood. These receptors all come from a woman aged 35 to 49 with Graves' ophthalmopathy.

This clonotype was detected many times. The V and J genes are TRBV13 and TRBJ2-4; possibly TRBD1 for D (5 bases). The CDR3 covers 17 residues. Germline V CDR1 and CDR2: PRHDT, FYEKMQ (reference sequence). V was clipped by 5 bases and J by 0 bases, with 17 bases between them. As DNA, the CDR3 is TGTGCCAGCAGCACCCGACAGACGGCCGTAGCCAAAAACATTCAGTACTTC. Amino acid sequence: CASSTRQTAVAKNIQYF.

This clonotype was recorded at least ten times. This sequence joins TRBV28 and TRBJ1-1; 8 nucleotides agree with TRBD1. CDR1 and CDR2 (germline): MDHEN, SYDVKM. Germline trimming cut 3 bases from V and 4 bases from J; bases unmatched to any gene: 7. The CDR3 is 15 amino acids. The CDR3 sequence is CASSFMGRGPTEAFF. Written as DNA, the CDR3 is TGTGCCAGCAGTTTCATGGGCAGGGGGCCCACTGAAGCTTTCTTT.

This clonotype showed up just a few times. At one end, the junction sequence differs from germline, possibly due to a read error. The V and J genes are TRBV12-3 or TRBV12-4 and TRBJ1-2; D call uncertain. The CDR3 sequence is 15 residues long. Here the CDR3 reads CASRRTATANYGYSF. Here the CDR3 DNA reads TGTGCCAGCAGACGAACAGCGACCGCTAACTATGGCTACAGCTTC.

This clonotype has a count of ten or more. The V call is TRBV6-5, the J call TRBJ1-6; 9 bases are a match to TRBD1. The germline V gene has CDR1 MNHEY and CDR2 SVGAGI. The CDR3 length is 15 residues. The V segment lost 6 bases and the J segment 8 bases; nucleotides outside the gene matches: 8. CDR3 region: CASRQPGQGYSPLHF. CDR3 nucleotide sequence: TGTGCCAGCAGACAACCGGGACAGGGTTATTCACCCCTCCACTTT.

The table lists this clonotype with many counts. The rearrangement uses TRBV7-2 and TRBJ2-7; a possible D gene is TRBD2 (6 bases). V lost 7 bases and J lost 5, with 15 bases in between. Germline-derived CDR1 and CDR2 are SGHTA and FQGNSA. The CDR3 is 13 residues long. CDR3 residues: CASKYGGVDEQYF. CDR3 DNA: TGTGCCAGCAAGTACGGAGGGGTGGACGAGCAGTACTTC.

In its sample, this clonotype was seen many times. A clone one base away is much larger, so this may be a read error. V and J are TRBV6-4 and TRBJ2-6; the D is unclear. CDR1 and CDR2 (germline): MRHNA, SNTAGT. The CDR3 sequence is 13 residues long. Trimming shortened V by 4 bases and J by 0 bases, and 1 base separated the two germline ends. CDR3 loop: CASSGSGANVLTF. In DNA, the CDR3 is TGTGCCAGCAGTGGCTCTGGGGCCAACGTCCTGACTTTC.

This clonotype was observed at least ten times. The chain links TRBV28 to TRBJ2-2, with 9 bases aligning to TRBD1. In germline, CDR1 is MDHEN, CDR2 SYDVKM. The CDR3 sequence is 17 residues long. J was trimmed by 6 bases and V by 2 bases; bases with no gene match: 10. The CDR3 here is CASSLDGTGILAGELFF. The DNA of the CDR3 is TGTGCCAGCAGTTTAGATGGGACAGGGATATTGGCCGGGGAGCTGTTTTTT.

Ten or more counts support this clonotype. The rearrangement links TRBV4-3 to TRBJ2-7; 10 bases are a match to TRBD2. V shed 0 bases and J 0 bases; nucleotides not matched to a gene: 5. Germline values: CDR1 LGHNA, CDR2 YSLEER. The CDR3 spans 17 residues. The CDR3 loop reads CASSQDETSGFSYEQYF. The CDR3 nucleotides are TGCGCCAGCAGCCAAGATGAGACTAGCGGGTTCTCCTACGAGCAGTACTTC.

This rearrangement joins TRBV4-2 to TRBJ2-7; D is perhaps TRBD1 or TRBD2 (6 bases each). CDR1 is LGHNA and CDR2 is YNFKEQ in the germline V gene. The CDR3 runs to 16 residues. V was pared by 4 bases and J by 2 bases, with 18 bases between. In nucleotides, the CDR3 is TGTGCCAGCAGCCGGGACTTCGACAGGTGGGCCTACGAGCAGTACTTC. Protein sequence: CASSRDFDRWAYEQYF.

This clonotype was counted many times. This chain connects TRBV5-4 to TRBJ2-7; D remains ambiguous. V lost 1 base, J lost 6 bases, and 8 bases lay in between. There are 12 residues in the CDR3. Germline V gene sequence: CDR1 SGHNT, CDR2 YYREEE (reference sequence). The CDR3 loop is CASSLFRSEQYF. The CDR3 DNA follows: TGTGCCAGCAGCTTGTTTAGGAGCGAGCAGTACTTC.

Ten or more counts support this clonotype. The chain links TRBV11-2 to TRBJ1-1, with a tentative D call TRBD1 (5 bases). The CDR3 sequence is 16 residues long. CDR1 and CDR2 (germline): SGHAT, FQNNGV. V was pared by 6 bases and J by 1 base, with 18 bases between. In DNA, the CDR3 is TGTGCCAGCAGGGAGAGCTCAGGGTGGGCGAACACTGAAGCTTTCTTT. It yields the protein CASRESSGWANTEAFF. Full variable domain (rest looked up from reference TRBV11-2 and TRBJ1-1): EAGVAQSPRYKIIEKRQSVAFWCNPISGHATLYWYQQILGQGPKLLIQFQNNGVVDDSQLPKDRFSAERLKGVDSTLKIQPAKLEDSAVYLCASRESSGWANTEAFFGQGTRLTVV.

This clonotype has at least ten counts. The chain combines TRBV9 with TRBJ1-5, with D uncertain. The CDR3 totals 15 residues. Trimming took 0 bases from V and 8 from J, leaving 15 bases between them. Per germline, CDR1 SGDLS and CDR2 YYNGEE. The DNA for the CDR3 is TGTGCCAGCAGCGTAGGAGTAGGAGGTGCAGAGCCCCAGCATTTT. Protein product: CASSVGVGGAEPQHF.

This clonotype occurred many times. The genes are TRBV27 and TRBJ1-2; no firm D call. V was clipped by 4 bases and J by 3 bases, with 12 bases between them. The CDR3 contains 14 residues. Germline assignment: CDR1 MNHEY and CDR2 SMNVEV (reference sequence). Here the CDR3 DNA reads TGTGCCAGCAGTTCCGGGAGCCCCTACTATGGCTACACCTTC. It specifies CASSSGSPYYGYTF.

This clonotype was seen repeatedly, ten times or more. The rearrangement uses TRBV7-2 and TRBJ1-5, with D perhaps TRBD1 (5 bases). CDR3 length: 13 amino acids. V lost 0 bases and J 6 bases, leaving 6 bases between the germline ends. Germline CDR1 and CDR2: SGHTA and FQGNSA. The CDR3 region has the DNA TGTGCCAGCAGCTTAGCGGGGCCTCAGCCCCAGCATTTT. Its translation: CASSLAGPQPQHF. Supplemented by reference TRBV7-2 and TRBJ1-5, the full variable domain reads GAGVSQSPSNKVTEKGKDVELRCDPISGHTALYWYRQSLGQGLEFLIYFQGNSAPDKSGLPSDRFSAERTGGSVSTLTIQRTQQEDSAVYLCASSLAGPQPQHFGDGTRLSIL.

The chain has TRBV20-1 and TRBJ2-4, with D perhaps TRBD2 (6 bases). This CDR3 contains 14 residues. The V and J ends lost 6 bases and 2 bases respectively, with 14 bases between them. The germline V gene encodes CDR1 DFQATT and CDR2 SNEGSKA (reference sequence). This chain's CDR3 is CSACPAGSKNIQYF. CDR3 in DNA: TGCAGTGCGTGCCCGGCGGGGTCCAAAAACATTCAGTACTTC.

The chain couples TRBV6-5 to TRBJ2-7; D remains unclear. The germline V gene has CDR1 MNHEY and CDR2 SVGAGI. V gave up 3 bases and J gave up 2 bases, with 8 bases separating them. CDR3 length equals 13 residues. The CDR3 nucleotides read TGTGCCAGCAGTTATTTAGACCCCTACGAGCAGTACTTC. Its translation: CASSYLDPYEQYF.

Ten or more counts support this clonotype. The chain couples TRBV28 to TRBJ1-2; D is perhaps TRBD1 (6 bases). CDR1 and CDR2 (germline): MDHEN, SYDVKM. This CDR3 spans 13 amino acids. The germline V and J ends were trimmed by 6 bases and 6 bases, with 14 bases remaining between them. CDR3 nucleotide sequence: TGTGCCAGCAGCCGAAGGGGGGCGGATGGCTACACCTTC. Translation: CASSRRGADGYTF.

This clonotype was seen repeatedly, ten times or more. The V and J genes are TRBV7-9 and TRBJ1-5; D is unresolved. Germline V gives CDR1 SEHNR, CDR2 FQNEAQ (reference sequence). Trimming stripped 5 bases from V and 3 bases from J, with 8 bases between. This CDR3 has 13 residues. The CDR3 sequence: CASSLQINQPQHF. CDR3 DNA: TGTGCCAGCAGCCTCCAGATCAATCAGCCCCAGCATTTT.

Many counts were recorded for this clonotype. V gene TRBV10-3 combines with J gene TRBJ1-1; D gene unclear. The CDR3 consists of 15 residues. Trimming cost V 4 bases and J 1 base, with 13 bases left between them. The V gene's germline CDR1 is ENHRY and CDR2 SYGVKD. The DNA for the CDR3 is TGTGCCATCAGTGCCGGAGAGGCACAGAACACTGAAGCTTTCTTT. As protein: CAISAGEAQNTEAFF.

This clonotype was seen many times. The chain carries TRBV28 and TRBJ1-2; 7 bases are shared with TRBD1. The CDR3 length is 16 residues. The V gene end was trimmed by 6 bases and the J gene end by 2 bases; junction bases not matched to a gene: 12. CDR1 is MDHEN, CDR2 SYDVKM, per germline. The CDR3 loop is CASRALGAGGNYGYTF. CDR3 nucleotides: TGTGCCAGCAGAGCCCTAGGGGCAGGGGGGAACTATGGCTACACCTTC.

This clonotype appeared many times. The chain recombines TRBV5-6 with TRBJ2-7; tentative D call: TRBD2 (6 bases). The CDR3 sequence is 13 residues long. Per germline, CDR1 SGHDT and CDR2 YYEEEE. The germline V and J ends were trimmed by 2 bases and 3 bases, with 9 bases remaining between them. The CDR3 DNA reads as TGTGCCAGCAGCTTCCGGGACTTCTACGAGCAGTACTTC. Protein: CASSFRDFYEQYF.

This clonotype was counted ten times or more. The chain couples TRBV20-1 to TRBJ2-7; D is uncertain. CDR1 and CDR2 (germline): DFQATT, SNEGSKA (reference sequence). V lost 1 base and J lost 4, with 5 bases in between. This CDR3 spans 11 amino acids. The CDR3 bases are TGCAGTGCTAGAGGATGGTACGAGCAGTACTTC. It translates to CSARGWYEQYF.

This clonotype showed up many times. A much larger clone lies a single base off, so this may be a read error. The chain is built from TRBV7-2 and TRBJ2-2; TRBD2 might be the D (6 bases). Per germline, CDR1 SGHTA and CDR2 FQGNSA. CDR3 length: 15 amino acids. CDR3 in DNA: TGTGCCAGCAGCTTATCGGGAGTTGTCACCGGGAAGCTGTTTTTT. Encoded protein: CASSLSGVVTGKLFF.

The chain carries TRBV5-1 and TRBJ2-5; no firm D call. CDR1 and CDR2 from the germline V gene are SGHRS and YFSETQ. CDR3 size: 14 residues. V was shortened by 4 bases and J by 0 bases, with 10 bases between the two germline ends. CDR3 nucleotide sequence: TGCGCCAGCAGCCCCAGTCCGGACCAAGAGACCCAGTACTTC. This translates into CASSPSPDQETQYF.

This clonotype was detected only a few times. The genes are TRBV15 and TRBJ2-5, with a weak D call TRBD2 (5 bases). The CDR3 extends over 15 amino acids. CDR1 is LNHNV and CDR2 is YYDKDF in the germline V gene (reference sequence). V lost 1 base to trimming and J lost 0 bases, with 9 bases between them. CDR3 DNA: TGTGCCACCAGCAGAGGAAGGACTTACCAAGAGACCCAGTACTTC. Translation: CATSRGRTYQETQYF.

This clonotype showed up many times. CDR3 amino acids: CASGSYYGYTF. The CDR3 DNA is TGTGCCAGCGGCAGTTACTATGGCTACACCTTC. The rearrangement links TRBV2 to TRBJ1-2; D ambiguous. Germline V gene data show CDR1 as SNHLY and CDR2 as FYNNEI. The CDR3 has 11 residues. The V and J ends lost 8 bases and 3 bases respectively, with 7 bases between them.

This clonotype was seen at least ten times. The J gene is TRBJ1-1, the V gene TRBV30, with D maybe TRBD1 (5 bases). V lost 3 bases to trimming and J lost 5 bases, with 10 bases between them. The CDR3 runs 12 residues. Germline lookup yields CDR1 GTSNPN and CDR2 SVGIG (reference sequence). Written as DNA, the CDR3 is TGTGCCTGGAGGGGGGGACGAACTGAAGCTTTCTTT. Protein product: CAWRGGRTEAFF. The whole variable domain, remainder taken from reference TRBV30 and TRBJ1-1, is SQTIHQWPATLVQPVGSPLSLECTVEGTSNPNLYWYRQAAGRGLQLLFYSVGIGQISSEVPQNLSASRPQDRQFILSSKKLLLSDSGFYLCAWRGGRTEAFFGQGTRLTVV.

Worth noting for this clonotype: At one of its ends the junction is not consistent with the germline gene, which may arise from a read error. The chain joins TRBV6-5 to TRBJ2-5; possibly TRBD1 or TRBD2 for D (5 bases each). In germline, CDR1 is MNHEY, CDR2 SVGAGI. The CDR3 contains 12 residues. The CDR3: CASSWDGETRYF. In DNA form, the CDR3 reads TGTGCCAGCAGTTGGGACGGAGAGACCCGGTACTTC.